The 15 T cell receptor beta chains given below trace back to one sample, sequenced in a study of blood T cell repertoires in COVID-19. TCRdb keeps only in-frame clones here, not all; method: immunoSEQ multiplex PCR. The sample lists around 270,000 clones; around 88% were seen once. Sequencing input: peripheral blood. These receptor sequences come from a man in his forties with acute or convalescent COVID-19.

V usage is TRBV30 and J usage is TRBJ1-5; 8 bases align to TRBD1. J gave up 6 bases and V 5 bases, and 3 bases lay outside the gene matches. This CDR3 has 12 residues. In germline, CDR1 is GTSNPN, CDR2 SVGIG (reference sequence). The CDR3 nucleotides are TGTGCCTGGGGGACAGGATCTCAGCCCCAGCATTTT. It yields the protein CAWGTGSQPQHF.

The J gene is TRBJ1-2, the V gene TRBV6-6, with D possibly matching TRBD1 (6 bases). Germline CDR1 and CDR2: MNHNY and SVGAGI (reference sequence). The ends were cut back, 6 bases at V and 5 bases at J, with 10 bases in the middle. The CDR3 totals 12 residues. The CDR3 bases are TGTGCCAGCAGCAGCACAGGGTATGGCTACACCTTC. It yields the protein CASSSTGYGYTF.

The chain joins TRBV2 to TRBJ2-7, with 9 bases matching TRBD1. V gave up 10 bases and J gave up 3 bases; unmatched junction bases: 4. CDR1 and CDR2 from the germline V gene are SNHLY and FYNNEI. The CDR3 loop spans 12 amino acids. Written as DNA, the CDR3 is TGTGCCACCGGGACAGGGTTCTACGAGCAGTACTTC. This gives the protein CATGTGFYEQYF. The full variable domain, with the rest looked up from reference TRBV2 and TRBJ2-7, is EPEVTQTPSHQVTQMGQEVILRCVPISNHLYFYWYRQILGQKVEFLVSFYNNEISEKSEIFDDQFSVERPDGSNFTLKIRSTKLEDSAMYFCATGTGFYEQYFGPGTRLTVT.

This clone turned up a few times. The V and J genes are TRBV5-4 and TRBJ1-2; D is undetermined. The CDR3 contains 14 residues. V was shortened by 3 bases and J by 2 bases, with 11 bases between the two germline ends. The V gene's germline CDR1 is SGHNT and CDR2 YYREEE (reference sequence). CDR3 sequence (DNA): TGTGCCAGCAGCTCCGAGGTCCTGAACTATGGCTACACCTTC. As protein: CASSSEVLNYGYTF.

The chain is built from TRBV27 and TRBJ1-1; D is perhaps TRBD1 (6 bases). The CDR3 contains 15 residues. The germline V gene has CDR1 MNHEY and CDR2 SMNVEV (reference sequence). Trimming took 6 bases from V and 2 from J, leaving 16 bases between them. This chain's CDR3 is CASRLTGRPNTEAFF. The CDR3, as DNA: TGTGCCAGCAGACTGACAGGCAGACCCAACACTGAAGCTTTCTTT.

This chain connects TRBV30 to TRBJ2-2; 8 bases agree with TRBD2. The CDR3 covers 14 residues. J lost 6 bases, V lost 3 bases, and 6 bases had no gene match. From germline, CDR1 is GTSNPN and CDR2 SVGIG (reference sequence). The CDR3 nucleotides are TGTGCCTGGAGGATCACGGGGGGGCCCGGGGAGCTGTTTTTT. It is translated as CAWRITGGPGELFF.

CDR3 nucleotide sequence: TGTGCCAGCAGTGTTGGGACAGGGGTTTTCTATGAGCAGTTCTTC. It encodes CASSVGTGVFYEQFF. This rearrangement joins TRBV2 to TRBJ2-1, with TRBD1 matching over 10 bases. With 4 bases clipped from V and 8 bases from J, the junction kept 8 bases outside the gene matches. This CDR3 is built from 15 residues. The germline gives CDR1 SNHLY, CDR2 FYNNEI.

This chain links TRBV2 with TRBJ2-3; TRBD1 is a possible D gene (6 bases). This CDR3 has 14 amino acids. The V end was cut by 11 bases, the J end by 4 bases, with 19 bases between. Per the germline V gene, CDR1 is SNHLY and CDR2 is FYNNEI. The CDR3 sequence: CAGQTGLEADTQYF. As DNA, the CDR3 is TGTGCCGGACAGACTGGACTGGAGGCAGATACGCAGTATTTT.

The CDR3 DNA is TGTGCCAGCAGCGAAGTCAGGGGGCGGACCTACGAGCAGTACTTC. It yields the protein CASSEVRGRTYEQYF. The genes are TRBV27 and TRBJ2-7, with 8 bases lining up with TRBD1. Per germline, CDR1 MNHEY and CDR2 SMNVEV (reference sequence). V was pared by 6 bases and J by 2 bases, with 9 bases of the junction left unmatched. The length of the CDR3 is 15 residues.

The CDR3 protein is CASGLVGGLPPYEQYF. The CDR3 coding sequence is TGTGCTAGTGGTTTGGTAGGCGGCCTACCCCCGTACGAGCAGTACTTC. The J gene is TRBJ2-7, the V gene TRBV12-5; D gene ambiguous. V was shortened by 0 bases and J by 4 bases, with 16 bases between the two germline ends. The CDR3 is made up of 16 amino acids. Germline lookup yields CDR1 LGHNT and CDR2 FRNRAP.

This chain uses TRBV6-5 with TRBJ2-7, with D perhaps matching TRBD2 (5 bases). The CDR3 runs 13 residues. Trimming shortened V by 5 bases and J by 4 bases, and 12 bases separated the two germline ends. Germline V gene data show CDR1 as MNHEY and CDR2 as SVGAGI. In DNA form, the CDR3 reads TGTGCCAGCAGTCCCGGGGTCCTATACGAGCAGTACTTC. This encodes CASSPGVLYEQYF.

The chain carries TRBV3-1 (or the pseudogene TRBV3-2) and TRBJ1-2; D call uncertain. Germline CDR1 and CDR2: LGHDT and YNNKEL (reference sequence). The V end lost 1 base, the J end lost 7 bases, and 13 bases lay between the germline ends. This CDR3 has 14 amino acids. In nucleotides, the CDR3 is TGTGCCAGCAGCCAAGTGGGCAGGATCTCTGGCTACACCTTC. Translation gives CASSQVGRISGYTF.

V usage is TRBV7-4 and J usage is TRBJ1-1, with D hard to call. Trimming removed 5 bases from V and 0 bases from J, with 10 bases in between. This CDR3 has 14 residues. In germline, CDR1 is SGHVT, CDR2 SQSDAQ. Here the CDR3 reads CASSPRLLNTEAFF. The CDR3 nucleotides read TGTGCCAGCAGCCCGAGACTGCTGAACACTGAAGCTTTCTTT.

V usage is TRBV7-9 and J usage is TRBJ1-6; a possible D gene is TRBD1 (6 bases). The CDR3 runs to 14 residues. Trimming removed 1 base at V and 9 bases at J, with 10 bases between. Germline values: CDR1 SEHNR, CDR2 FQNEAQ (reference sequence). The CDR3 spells CASSLGQGTSPLHF. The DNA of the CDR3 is TGTGCCAGCAGCTTAGGGCAGGGGACTTCACCCCTCCACTTT.

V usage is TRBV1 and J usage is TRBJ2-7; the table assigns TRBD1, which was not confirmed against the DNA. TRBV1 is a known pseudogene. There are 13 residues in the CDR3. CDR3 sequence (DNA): TGCACCAGCAGCCCCGACAGGGCCCACGAGCAGTACTTC. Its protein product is CTSSPDRAHEQYF.